The sequence of this T cell receptor beta chain was determined in a study of T cell repertoires in cytomegalovirus infection. Study at large: Matching HLA type, along with CMV infection, was indicated by public TCR beta signatures. Study-level findings and limits: In two of eight donors, the top clonotype was HLA-C-restricted CMV-specific.

MiXCR, applied by TCRdb to the reads, yields one record per CDR3 protein. The sample holds around 180,000 distinct CDR3 sequences, under 25% seen once. In this sample, this clonotype turned up many times. Its cognate antigen is unknown. V shed 2 bases and J shed 3 bases, with 16 bases lying between them. The CDR3 covers 16 residues. The germline CDR1 and CDR2 sequences are MGHDK and SYGVNS. This sequence originates from a human donor in good health (CMV status not recorded). Some clones in this sample may be carry-over from other donors' samples. Sequencing was carried out using PBMCs. This chain uses TRBV25-1 with TRBJ1-2, with D tentatively TRBD1 (5 bases). The CDR3 DNA is TGTGCCAGCAGTGAACCTGGTCAGGGAGAGGACTATGGCTACACCTTC. It yields the protein CASSEPGQGEDYGYTF.